The next 27 T cell receptor beta chains were all read from a single sample in a study of blood T cell repertoires in COVID-19. Using immunoSEQ multiplex PCR, the repertoire was profiled, and TCRdb retains in-frame clones only, with some absent. The table shows about 150,000 clones, with 80% to 90% occurring only once. Sequenced: peripheral blood. The receptors stem from an elderly man with acute or convalescent COVID-19.

The chain is built from TRBV19 and TRBJ2-5, with 9 bases that match TRBD2. This CDR3 contains 19 residues. The ends lost 5 bases at V and 2 bases at J; junction bases unmatched: 18. In germline, CDR1 is LNHDA, CDR2 SQIVND (reference sequence). CDR3 DNA sequence: TGTGCCAGTAGTTCGACTACCGGGACTAGCAGGGAGACGCAAGAGACCCAGTACTTC. This encodes CASSSTTGTSRETQETQYF.

The V and J genes are TRBV6-5 and TRBJ2-5; 7 positions match TRBD1. CDR3 length: 14 amino acids. Germline values: CDR1 MNHEY, CDR2 SVGAGI. V lost 6 bases and J lost 2; bases outside the gene matches: 6. In nucleotides, the CDR3 is TGTGCCAGCAGGAAAGACAGGGTACAAGAGACCCAGTACTTC. As protein: CASRKDRVQETQYF.

V usage is TRBV7-8 and J usage is TRBJ1-1; TRBD1 matches at 10 bases. With 4 bases clipped from V and 6 bases from J, the junction kept 5 bases outside the gene matches. The CDR3 is 14 amino acids. CDR1 SGHVS and CDR2 FQNEAQ come from the germline V gene. The CDR3, as DNA: TGTGCCAGCAGCTGGGGACAGGGGCTATCTGAAGCTTTCTTT. Protein: CASSWGQGLSEAFF.

The chain is built from TRBV7-9 and TRBJ2-1; 11 positions agree with TRBD2. The CDR3 consists of 15 residues. From germline, CDR1 is SEHNR and CDR2 FQNEAQ (reference sequence). The V segment lost 1 base and the J segment 9 bases; nucleotides outside the gene matches: 5. The CDR3 region is CASSLVAGGQVEQFF. The CDR3 DNA reads TGTGCCAGCAGCTTAGTAGCGGGAGGGCAGGTTGAGCAGTTCTTC.

The V call is TRBV5-1, the J call TRBJ1-1; weak D call: TRBD1 (5 bases). Trimming stripped 5 bases from V and 0 bases from J, with 14 bases between. CDR1 SGHRS and CDR2 YFSETQ come from the germline V gene. The CDR3 loop spans 15 amino acids. The CDR3 nucleotides read TGCGCCAGCAGGTCGCAGGGTGGTATGAACACTGAAGCTTTCTTT. Its protein is CASRSQGGMNTEAFF.

The V call is TRBV5-1, the J call TRBJ2-7; 9 bases align to TRBD1. The CDR3 runs to 14 residues. From germline, CDR1 is SGHRS and CDR2 YFSETQ. Trimming cost V 2 bases and J 1 base; bases outside gene matches: 1. The CDR3 bases are TGCGCCAGCAGCTTCGGGACAGGGTCCTACGAGCAGTACTTC. Protein sequence: CASSFGTGSYEQYF. The whole variable domain, remainder taken from reference TRBV5-1 and TRBJ2-7, is KAGVTQTPRYLIKTRGQQVTLSCSPISGHRSVSWYQQTPGQGLQFLFEYFSETQRNKGNFPGRFSGRQFSNSRSEMNVSTLELGDSALYLCASSFGTGSYEQYFGPGTRLTVT.

V usage is TRBV5-1 and J usage is TRBJ2-7, with 11 bases lining up with TRBD2. Germline V lookup: CDR1 SGHRS, CDR2 YFSETQ. This CDR3 region has 15 residues. Trimming at V came to 4 bases and at J to 5 bases, leaving 8 bases not matched to a gene. CDR3 coding DNA: TGCGCCAGCAGCATCACTAGCGGGAGTGTGAACGAGCAGTACTTC. As protein: CASSITSGSVNEQYF.

V and J are TRBV5-5 and TRBJ2-1; 9 nucleotides agree with TRBD1. The CDR3 is 15 amino acids. The trim removed 4 bases at V and 3 bases at J, leaving 5 bases unmatched. Germline-derived CDR1 and CDR2 are SGHKS and YYEKEE (reference sequence). CDR3 loop: CASSRRTGVYNEQFF. CDR3 DNA sequence: TGTGCCAGCAGCCGAAGGACAGGGGTCTACAATGAGCAGTTCTTC. The complete variable domain, with remaining parts taken from reference TRBV5-5 and TRBJ2-1, reads DAGVTQSPTHLIKTRGQQVTLRCSPISGHKSVSWYQQVLGQGPQFIFQYYEKEERGRGNFPDRFSARQFPNYSSELNVNALLLGDSALYLCASSRRTGVYNEQFFGPGTRLTVL.

The chain couples TRBV28 to TRBJ2-7; TRBD2 might be the D (5 bases). With 7 bases removed from V and 4 bases from J, the gap between germline ends came to 8 bases. CDR1 is MDHEN, CDR2 SYDVKM, per germline. This CDR3 has 11 amino acids. This CDR3 is CASKRRYEQYF. The CDR3 bases are TGTGCCAGCAAACGGAGGTACGAGCAGTACTTC.

Only one count was recorded for this clone. The rearrangement joins TRBV20-1 to TRBJ1-2; no reliable D call. The CDR3 is made up of 11 amino acids. Trimming left V 8 bases short and J 4 bases short, with 11 bases between. Germline V gene lookup returns CDR1 DFQATT and CDR2 SNEGSKA (reference sequence). The CDR3, as DNA: TGCAGTCCCCCCTCCCCCTATGGCTACACCTTC. It encodes CSPPSPYGYTF.

This chain joins TRBV7-9 and TRBJ1-4; the D is unclear. The germline V gene has CDR1 SEHNR and CDR2 FQNEAQ (reference sequence). The CDR3 totals 15 residues. The V end was cut by 3 bases, the J end by 5 bases, with 13 bases between. CDR3 sequence reads: CASSLVEGWNEKLFF. DNA for the CDR3: TGTGCCAGCAGCTTGGTGGAGGGCTGGAATGAAAAACTGTTTTTT.

The chain joins TRBV28 to TRBJ2-7; TRBD2 is a possible D gene (7 bases). V was pared by 3 bases and J by 1 base, with 16 bases between. Germline V gene data show CDR1 as MDHEN and CDR2 as SYDVKM. The CDR3 totals 16 residues. The CDR3 sequence is CASSFRAGQGSYEQYF. The DNA of the CDR3 is TGTGCCAGCAGTTTTAGAGCGGGGCAGGGGTCCTACGAGCAGTACTTC. Filled out from reference TRBV28 and TRBJ2-7, the complete variable domain reads DVKVTQSSRYLVKRTGEKVFLECVQDMDHENMFWYRQDPGLGLRLIYFSYDVKMKEKGDIPEGYSVSREKKERFSLILESASTNQTSMYLCASSFRAGQGSYEQYFGPGTRLTVT.

This chain connects TRBV5-6 to TRBJ2-1, with D perhaps TRBD2 (5 bases). Germline V gene sequence: CDR1 SGHDT, CDR2 YYEEEE. Trimming removed 0 bases from V and 0 bases from J, with 10 bases in between. CDR3 length: 16 residues. DNA of the CDR3: TGTGCCAGCAGCTTGGGGCCGGGGAGCTCCTACAATGAGCAGTTCTTC. Translated, it gives CASSLGPGSSYNEQFF.

The chain has TRBV2 and TRBJ2-1; a weak D match, TRBD2 (6 bases). Per the germline V gene, CDR1 is SNHLY and CDR2 is FYNNEI. This CDR3 region has 13 residues. V was trimmed by 2 bases and J by 9 bases, leaving 11 bases between them. The CDR3 DNA is TGTGCCAGCAGTGAATATCCGGAGGGTGAGCAGTTCTTC. Its protein is CASSEYPEGEQFF.

The V gene is TRBV11-2, the J gene TRBJ2-7; TRBD2 might be the D (6 bases). Trimming stripped 2 bases from V and 4 bases from J, with 12 bases between. This CDR3 is 14 amino acids long. From germline, CDR1 is SGHAT and CDR2 FQNNGV. The CDR3 DNA follows: TGTGCCAGCAGCTTAATCCGGGAGAGGTACGAGCAGTACTTC. It codes for CASSLIRERYEQYF.

The V and J genes are TRBV28 and TRBJ1-2, with 7 bases aligning to TRBD1. V was pared by 1 base and J by 0 bases, with 5 bases of the junction left unmatched. Germline values: CDR1 MDHEN, CDR2 SYDVKM. The CDR3 is 16 amino acids. CDR3 sequence reads: CASSLSGTATNYGYTF. The CDR3 DNA sequence: TGTGCCAGCAGTTTATCCGGGACAGCGACTAACTATGGCTACACCTTC.

The chain employs TRBV5-4 and TRBJ2-7; D uncertain. Germline CDR1 and CDR2: SGHNT and YYREEE (reference sequence). V lost 1 base to trimming and J lost 5 bases, with 4 bases between them. This CDR3 is built from 11 residues. The CDR3 DNA reads TGTGCCAGCAGCTTGTCTAACGAGCAGTACTTC. Encoded protein: CASSLSNEQYF.

This rearrangement joins TRBV19 to TRBJ1-1, with D possibly being TRBD1 (5 bases). The CDR3 loop spans 15 amino acids. Trimming pared 3 bases from V and 1 base from J, leaving 12 bases between. CDR1 is LNHDA, CDR2 SQIVND, per germline (reference sequence). The DNA for the CDR3 is TGTGCCAGTAGTATCCCCTGGGGGGGGAACACTGAAGCTTTCTTT. Its protein product is CASSIPWGGNTEAFF.

The chain employs TRBV20-1 and TRBJ1-5, with D hard to call. Per germline, CDR1 DFQATT and CDR2 SNEGSKA (reference sequence). CDR3 size: 13 residues. V lost 3 bases and J lost 3, with 9 bases in between. CDR3 amino acids: CSASIQNNQPQHF. CDR3 sequence (DNA): TGCAGTGCTAGTATCCAGAACAATCAGCCCCAGCATTTT.

The V call is TRBV29-1, the J call TRBJ2-3, with TRBD1 identical over 7 bases. The CDR3 is 13 residues long. With 6 bases clipped from V and 5 bases from J, the junction kept 8 bases outside the gene matches. The V gene's germline CDR1 is SQVTM and CDR2 ANQGSEA. The CDR3 spells CSVTGIRGDTQYF. In nucleotides, the CDR3 is TGCAGCGTGACAGGGATCCGGGGAGATACGCAGTATTTT.

This chain connects TRBV19 to TRBJ2-1, with 8 bases aligning to TRBD1. Trimming at V came to 3 bases and at J to 7 bases, leaving 14 bases not matched to a gene. CDR1 and CDR2 (germline): LNHDA, SQIVND (reference sequence). This CDR3 is 17 amino acids long. The CDR3 protein is CASSIALTGGRTNEQFF. CDR3 bases: TGTGCCAGTAGTATCGCTCTAACAGGGGGTAGGACGAATGAGCAGTTCTTC.

The chain couples TRBV5-5 to TRBJ2-5; possibly TRBD2 for D (6 bases). Per germline, CDR1 SGHKS and CDR2 YYEKEE (reference sequence). CDR3 length equals 15 residues. V lost 4 bases to trimming and J lost 6 bases, with 19 bases between them. The DNA of the CDR3 is TGTGCCAGCAGCACATCCGGTCGGGGGAAGCAGACCCAGTACTTC. Translation gives CASSTSGRGKQTQYF.

The rearrangement links TRBV2 to TRBJ1-1; D gene ambiguous. Trimming cost V 4 bases and J 11 bases, with 17 bases left between them. Germline-derived CDR1 and CDR2 are SNHLY and FYNNEI. The CDR3 consists of 13 residues. In DNA form, the CDR3 reads TGTGCCAGCAGTGGTCGTTTGAGGTTCGACGCTTTCTTT. Translating gives CASSGRLRFDAFF.

DNA of the CDR3: TGTGCCAGTAGTTTATATCAGGGGGCCTTGGGCGGGGAGCTGTTTTTT. Encoded protein: CASSLYQGALGGELFF. The chain uses TRBV19 and TRBJ2-2, with TRBD1 matching over 8 bases. Per the germline V gene, CDR1 is LNHDA and CDR2 is SQIVND (reference sequence). This CDR3 region has 16 residues. V gave up 5 bases and J gave up 7 bases; unmatched junction bases: 12.

The rearrangement uses TRBV5-1 and TRBJ1-2; D may be TRBD1 (5 bases). This CDR3 region has 13 residues. V dropped 2 bases and J dropped 4 bases, with 9 bases sitting between them. Germline V gene sequence: CDR1 SGHRS, CDR2 YFSETQ. CDR3 DNA: TGCGCCAGCAGCTTCGGGCAGGGCTATGGCTACACCTTC. It encodes CASSFGQGYGYTF.

This clone has a single count. This chain connects TRBV7-9 to TRBJ1-1; 9 bases match TRBD1. The CDR3 covers 14 residues. V shed 9 bases, J shed 1 base, and the junction held 6 bases outside the gene matches. Germline V gene sequence: CDR1 SEHNR, CDR2 FQNEAQ (reference sequence). The CDR3 nucleotides read TGTGCCAGTAACAAACAGGGGGCGAACACTGAAGCTTTCTTT. This gives the protein CASNKQGANTEAFF.

The V and J genes are TRBV27 and TRBJ2-6; the D gene is possibly TRBD2 (6 bases). CDR1 and CDR2 from the germline V gene are MNHEY and SMNVEV (reference sequence). This CDR3 is 15 amino acids long. Trimming stripped 5 bases from V and 4 bases from J, with 12 bases between. The CDR3 protein is CASSAGRSGANVLTF. The DNA of the CDR3 is TGTGCCAGCAGTGCGGGGCGTTCCGGGGCCAACGTCCTGACTTTC. Supplemented by reference TRBV27 and TRBJ2-6, the full variable domain reads EAQVTQNPRYLITVTGKKLTVTCSQNMNHEYMSWYRQDPGLGLRQIYYSMNVEVTDKGDVPEGYKVSRKEKRNFPLILESPSPNQTSLYFCASSAGRSGANVLTFGAGSRLTVL.